This TCR beta chain is from a study of identical twins. The authors used template switching to add a universal primer site and gave cDNA unique molecular identifiers. A single record per CDR3 protein comes from TCRdb applying MiXCR to the 5' RACE reads. In the table there are about 900,000 distinct CDR3 sequences, approximately 13% of which are singletons. In its sample, this clonotype was seen a few times. V dropped 1 base and J dropped 8; count of bases not matched to a gene: 3. This CDR3 is built from 14 residues. Germline-derived CDR1 and CDR2 are SEHNR and FQNEAQ (reference sequence). These data also featured in a second study, about yellow fever vaccine responses in identical twins.

The chain joins TRBV7-9 to TRBJ2-4, with TRBD1 matching 9 bases. The source is a woman aged 18-29 years in good health. Specimen: PBMCs. DNA of the CDR3: TGTGCCAGCAGCTTAGTACAGGGGGCGGACATTCAGTACTTC. Protein product: CASSLVQGADIQYF. The full variable domain, in which reference TRBV7-9 and TRBJ2-4 provide the parts outside the CDR3, is DTGVSQNPRHKITKRGQNVTFRCDPISEHNRLYWYRQTLGQGPEFLTYFQNEAQLEKSRLLSDRFSAERPKGSFSTLEIQRTEQGDSAMYLCASSLVQGADIQYFGAGTRLSVL.